These 5 T cell receptor beta chains were sequenced from one sample in a study of CDR3 diversity in severe acne. TCRdb reprocessed the PCR reads with MiXCR, giving one entry per CDR3 protein. The profile shows 97,000 or so distinct CDR3 sequences, around 53% of them singletons. Sequenced input: blood. Source of these receptors: a male donor with acne.

This sequence joins TRBV10-3 and TRBJ1-6, with D unclear. CDR3 size: 17 residues. V was cut by 0 bases and J by 4 bases, with 13 bases left in between. The germline CDR1 and CDR2 sequences are ENHRY and SYGVKD. CDR3 loop: CAISESSGVAYNSPLHF. The CDR3 DNA reads as TGTGCCATCAGTGAGTCGTCCGGGGTTGCATATAATTCACCCCTCCACTTT.

This clonotype was seen ten or more times. J is TRBJ2-1 and V is TRBV11-2; the D is unclear. Germline V gene lookup returns CDR1 SGHAT and CDR2 FQNNGV. V shed 1 base and J shed 8 bases, with 9 bases lying between them. CDR3 size: 13 residues. The CDR3 DNA follows: TGTGCCAGCAGCTTAGCGGTACGAGATGAGCAGTTCTTC. Encoded protein: CASSLAVRDEQFF.

The chain recombines TRBV24-1 with TRBJ1-5, with no clear D. The CDR3 sequence is 15 residues long. Germline CDR1 KGHDR, CDR2 SFDVKD. V lost 6 bases and J lost 5, with 16 bases in between. CDR3 protein: CATSQGPIGDQPQHF. CDR3 nucleotides: TGTGCCACCAGTCAAGGGCCTATTGGGGATCAGCCCCAGCATTTT.

The chain combines TRBV12-3 or TRBV12-4 with TRBJ1-4; no definite D call. The CDR3 runs to 15 residues. Trimming took 4 bases from V and 4 from J, leaving 13 bases between them. CDR3 in amino acids: CASSSPGTGNEKLFF. CDR3 coding DNA: TGTGCCAGCAGTTCGCCGGGAACTGGTAATGAAAAACTGTTTTTT.

This clonotype was counted a few times. The chain employs TRBV6-1 and TRBJ1-5, with D possibly being TRBD1 (5 bases). V dropped 4 bases and J dropped 5 bases, with 15 bases sitting between them. CDR3 size: 15 residues. The germline CDR1 and CDR2 sequences are MNHNS and SASEGT. The CDR3 loop reads CASSAPRDSYQPQHF. The DNA of the CDR3 is TGTGCCAGCAGTGCCCCGCGTGACAGTTATCAGCCCCAGCATTTT.